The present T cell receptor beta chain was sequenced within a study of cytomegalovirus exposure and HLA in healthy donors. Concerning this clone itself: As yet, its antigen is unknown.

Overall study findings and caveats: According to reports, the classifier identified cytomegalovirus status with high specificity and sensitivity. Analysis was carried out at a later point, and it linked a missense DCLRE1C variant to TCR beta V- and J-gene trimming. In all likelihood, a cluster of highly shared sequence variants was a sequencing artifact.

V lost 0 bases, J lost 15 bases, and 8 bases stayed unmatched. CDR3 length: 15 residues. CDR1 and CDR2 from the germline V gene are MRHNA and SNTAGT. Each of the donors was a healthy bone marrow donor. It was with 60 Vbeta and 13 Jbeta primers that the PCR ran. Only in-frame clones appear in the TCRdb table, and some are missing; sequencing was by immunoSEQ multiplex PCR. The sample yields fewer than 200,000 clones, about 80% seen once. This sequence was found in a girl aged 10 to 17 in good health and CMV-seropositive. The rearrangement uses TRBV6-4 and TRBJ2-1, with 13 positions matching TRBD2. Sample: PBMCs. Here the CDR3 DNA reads TGTGCCAGCAGTGACTCGAGGACTAGCGGGAGTCGGATGTTCTTC. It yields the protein CASSDSRTSGSRMFF.